A single T cell receptor beta chain is shown here with its context. A Seattle source enrolled patients during active infection and followed them longitudinally. This entry is derived from a study of blood T cell repertoires in COVID-19. Overall study context: PBMCs, B-cell-depleted T cells, or T cells provided the cDNA or gDNA that made up the material.

Original processing methods: Amplifying reference gene primers gave estimates of nucleated cell counts. TCRdb keeps only in-frame clones here, not all; method: immunoSEQ multiplex PCR. Clone size and V and J calls were adopted from that table, with D and trimming inferred from the DNA. This table holds about 200,000 clones, nearly 90% found once. The source is a man in his forties or fifties with COVID-19, enrolled during active disease. Specimen: peripheral blood.

This chain's CDR3 is CASSPGVGQPQHF. CDR3 sequence (DNA): TGTGCCAGTAGTCCGGGGGTTGGTCAGCCCCAGCATTTT. This chain joins TRBV19 and TRBJ1-5; weak D call: TRBD1 (5 bases). CDR1 is LNHDA and CDR2 is SQIVND in the germline V gene (reference sequence). V was shortened by 5 bases and J by 6 bases, with 11 bases between the two germline ends. The CDR3 spans 13 residues.